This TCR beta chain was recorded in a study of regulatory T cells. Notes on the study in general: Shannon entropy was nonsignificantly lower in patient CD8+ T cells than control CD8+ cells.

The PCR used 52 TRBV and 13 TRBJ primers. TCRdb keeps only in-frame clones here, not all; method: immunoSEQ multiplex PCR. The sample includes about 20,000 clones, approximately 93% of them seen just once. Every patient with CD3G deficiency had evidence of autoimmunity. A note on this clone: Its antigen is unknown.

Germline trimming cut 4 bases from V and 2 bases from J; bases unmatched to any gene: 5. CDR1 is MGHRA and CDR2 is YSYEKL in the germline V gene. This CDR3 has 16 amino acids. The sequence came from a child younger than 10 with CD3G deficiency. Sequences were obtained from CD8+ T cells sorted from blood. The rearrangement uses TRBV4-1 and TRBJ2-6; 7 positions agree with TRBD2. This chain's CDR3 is CASSPTSAAGANVLTF. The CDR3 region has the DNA TGCGCCAGCAGCCCCACTAGCGCGGCTGGGGCCAACGTCCTGACTTTC.